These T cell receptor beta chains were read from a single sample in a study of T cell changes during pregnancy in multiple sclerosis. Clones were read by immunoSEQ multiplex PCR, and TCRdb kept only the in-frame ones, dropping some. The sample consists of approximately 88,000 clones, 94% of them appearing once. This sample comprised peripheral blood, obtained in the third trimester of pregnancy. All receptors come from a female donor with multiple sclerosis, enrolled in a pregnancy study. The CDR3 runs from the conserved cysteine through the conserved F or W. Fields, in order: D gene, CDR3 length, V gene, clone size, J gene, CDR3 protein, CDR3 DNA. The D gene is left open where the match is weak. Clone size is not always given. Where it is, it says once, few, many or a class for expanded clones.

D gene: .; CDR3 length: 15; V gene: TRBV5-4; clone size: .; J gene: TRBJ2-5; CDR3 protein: CASSSQGQMKETQYF; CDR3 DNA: TGTGCCAGCAGCTCCCAAGGACAAATGAAAGAGACCCAGTACTTC
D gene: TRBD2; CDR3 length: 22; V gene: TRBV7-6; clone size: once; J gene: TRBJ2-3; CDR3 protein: CASSLEVPPGGTSNPWLDTQYF; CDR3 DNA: TGTGCCAGCAGCTTAGAGGTCCCGCCCGGTGGGACTAGTAACCCTTGGTTAGATACGCAGTATTTT
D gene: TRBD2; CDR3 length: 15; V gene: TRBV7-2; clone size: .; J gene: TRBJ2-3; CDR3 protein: CASRSDGRASDTQYF; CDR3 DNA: TGTGCCAGCCGTTCCGACGGGAGGGCCTCAGATACGCAGTATTTT
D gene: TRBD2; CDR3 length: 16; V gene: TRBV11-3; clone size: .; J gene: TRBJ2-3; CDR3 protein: CASSLRLAGLTDTQYF; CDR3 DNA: TGTGCCAGCAGCCTACGACTAGCGGGCCTCACAGATACGCAGTATTTT
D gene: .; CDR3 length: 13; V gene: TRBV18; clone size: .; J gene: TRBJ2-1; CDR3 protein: CASSPIAYNEQFF; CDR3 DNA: TGTGCCAGCTCACCAATAGCCTACAATGAGCAGTTCTTC
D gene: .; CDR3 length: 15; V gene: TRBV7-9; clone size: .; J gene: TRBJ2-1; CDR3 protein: CASSSIGLAFNEQFF; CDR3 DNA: TGTGCCAGCAGCTCCATCGGACTGGCGTTCAATGAGCAGTTCTTC
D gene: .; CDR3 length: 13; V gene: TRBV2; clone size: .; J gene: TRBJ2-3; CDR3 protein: CASRYLSTDTQYF; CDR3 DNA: TGTGCCAGCAGGTATTTGAGCACAGATACGCAGTATTTT
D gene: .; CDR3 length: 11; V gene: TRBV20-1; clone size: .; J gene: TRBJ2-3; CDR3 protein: CSAAQGDTQYF; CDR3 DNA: TGCAGTGCTGCCCAGGGAGATACGCAGTATTTT
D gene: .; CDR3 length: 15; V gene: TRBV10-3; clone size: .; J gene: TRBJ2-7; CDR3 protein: CATLGGTVVSYEQYF; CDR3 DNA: TGTGCCACCCTAGGGGGGACAGTCGTCTCCTACGAGCAGTACTTC
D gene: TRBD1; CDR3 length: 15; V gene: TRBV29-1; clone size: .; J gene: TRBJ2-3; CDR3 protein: CSVDLGQGSTDTQYF; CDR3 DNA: TGCAGCGTTGACCTAGGACAGGGATCCACAGATACGCAGTATTTT
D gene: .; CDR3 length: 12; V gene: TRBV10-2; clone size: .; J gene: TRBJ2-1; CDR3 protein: CASRTDSGEQFF; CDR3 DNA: TGCGCCAGCAGGACCGACTCGGGGGAGCAGTTCTTC
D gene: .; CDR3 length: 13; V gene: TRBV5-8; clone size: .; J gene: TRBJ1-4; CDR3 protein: CASSVRSGLKLFF; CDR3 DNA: TGTGCCAGCAGCGTCCGGAGCGGGCTAAAACTGTTTTTT
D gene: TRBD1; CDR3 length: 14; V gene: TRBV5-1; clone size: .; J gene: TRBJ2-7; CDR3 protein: CASSFDRGSYEQYF; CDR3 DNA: TGCGCCAGCAGCTTTGACAGGGGAAGCTACGAGCAGTACTTC
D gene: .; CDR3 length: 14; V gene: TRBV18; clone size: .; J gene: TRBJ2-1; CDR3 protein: CASSPESSYNEQFF; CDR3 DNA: TGTGCCAGCTCACCAGAGAGCTCCTACAATGAGCAGTTCTTC
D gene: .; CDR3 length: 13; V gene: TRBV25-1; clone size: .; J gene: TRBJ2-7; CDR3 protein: CASRGQPSYEQYF; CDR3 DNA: TGTGCCAGCAGAGGACAGCCGTCCTACGAGCAGTACTTC
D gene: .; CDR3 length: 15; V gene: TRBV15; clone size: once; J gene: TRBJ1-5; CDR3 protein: CATSRDWHDNQPQHF; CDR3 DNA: TGTGCCACCAGCAGAGATTGGCACGACAATCAGCCCCAGCATTTT
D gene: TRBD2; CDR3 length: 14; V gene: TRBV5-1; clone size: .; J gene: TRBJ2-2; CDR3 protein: CASSKGLEGGELFF; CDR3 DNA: TGCGCCAGCAGCAAGGGACTAGAGGGCGGGGAGCTGTTTTTT
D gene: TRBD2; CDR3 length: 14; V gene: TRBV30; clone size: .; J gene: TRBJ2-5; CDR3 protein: CAWSSTSGPETQYF; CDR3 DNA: TGTGCCTGGAGTAGTACTAGCGGACCCGAGACCCAGTACTTC
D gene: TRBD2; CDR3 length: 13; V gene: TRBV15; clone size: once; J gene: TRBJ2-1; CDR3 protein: CATSRDRRERGFF; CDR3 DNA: TGTGCCACCAGCAGAGATAGGCGGGAGAGGGGGTTCTTC
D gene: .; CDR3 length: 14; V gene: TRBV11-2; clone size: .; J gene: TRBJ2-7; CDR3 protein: CASSLRAGVHEQYF; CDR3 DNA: TGTGCCAGCAGCTTGAGGGCAGGGGTCCACGAGCAGTACTTC
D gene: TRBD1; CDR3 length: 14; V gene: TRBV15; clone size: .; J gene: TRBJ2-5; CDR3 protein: CATKQGDMWETQYF; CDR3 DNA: TGTGCCACCAAACAGGGGGATATGTGGGAGACCCAGTACTTC
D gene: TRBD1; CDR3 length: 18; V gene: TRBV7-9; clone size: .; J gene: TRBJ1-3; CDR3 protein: CASSLDSGGSRTGNTIYF; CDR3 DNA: TGTGCCAGCAGCCTCGATTCAGGGGGATCAAGGACTGGAAACACCATATATTTT
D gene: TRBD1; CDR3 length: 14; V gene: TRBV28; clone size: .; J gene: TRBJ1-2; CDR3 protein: CASRPGGVSYGYTF; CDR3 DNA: TGTGCCAGCAGACCAGGGGGCGTAAGCTATGGCTACACCTTC
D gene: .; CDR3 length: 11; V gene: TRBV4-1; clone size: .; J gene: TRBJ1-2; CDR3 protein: CASRQGPGYTF; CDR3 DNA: TGCGCCAGCAGGCAGGGTCCTGGCTACACCTTC
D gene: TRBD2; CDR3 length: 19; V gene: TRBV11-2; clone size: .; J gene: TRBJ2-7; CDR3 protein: CASSSMGDRSGRPPYEQYF; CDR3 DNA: TGTGCCAGCAGCTCGATGGGGGATCGTAGCGGGAGGCCTCCCTACGAGCAGTACTTC
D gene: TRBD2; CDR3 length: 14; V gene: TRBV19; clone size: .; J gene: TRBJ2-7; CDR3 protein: CASSHPGGANEQYF; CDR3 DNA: TGTGCCAGTAGCCACCCGGGAGGGGCCAACGAGCAGTACTTC
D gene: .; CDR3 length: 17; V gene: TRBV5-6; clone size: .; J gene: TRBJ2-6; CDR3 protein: CASSADRTRGGANVLTF; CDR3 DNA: TGTGCCAGCAGCGCCGACAGAACCAGAGGTGGGGCCAACGTCCTGACTTTC
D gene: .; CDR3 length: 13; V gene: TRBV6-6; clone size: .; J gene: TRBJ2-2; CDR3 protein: CASREGVSGELFF; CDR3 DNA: TGTGCCAGCAGAGAGGGAGTCTCCGGGGAGCTGTTTTTT